The 18 T cell receptor beta chains below come from one sample, sequenced in a study of T cell responses to AZD1222 COVID-19 vaccine. Data came from immunoSEQ multiplex PCR; TCRdb stores just in-frame clones and leaves some out. This table holds fewer than 110,000 clones, roughly 91% found once. The material sequenced was peripheral blood, taken on day 0 of AZD1222 vaccination. All receptors derive from an adult in good health.

The chain recombines TRBV6-1 with TRBJ2-1, with D perhaps being TRBD1 or TRBD2 (5 bases each). Germline V gives CDR1 MNHNS, CDR2 SASEGT. The CDR3 totals 16 residues. Trimming removed 1 base from V and 3 bases from J, with 13 bases in between. CDR3 nucleotides: TGTGCCAGCAGTGAAGGGGTGTGGGGACGCTACAATGAGCAGTTCTTC. Translation gives CASSEGVWGRYNEQFF.

The chain links TRBV2 to TRBJ1-2, with a weak D call TRBD1 (5 bases). This CDR3 region has 15 residues. Germline CDR1 SNHLY, CDR2 FYNNEI. Trimming removed 2 bases at V and 0 bases at J, with 10 bases between. CDR3 residues: CASSELVTANYGYTF. The CDR3 DNA follows: TGTGCCAGCAGTGAATTGGTGACAGCTAACTATGGCTACACCTTC.

About this clone: Relative to the germline gene, one junction end is altered; a read error may explain this. The chain carries TRBV7-7 and TRBJ2-1; 9 positions agree with TRBD2. This CDR3 has 16 amino acids. Germline CDR1 SSHAT, CDR2 FNYEAQ (reference sequence). CDR3 protein: CASSLGALKRGDEQFF. The CDR3 DNA reads as TGTGCTAGCAGCTTAGGGGCGTTAAAGCGGGGGGATGAGCAGTTCTTC. Looking up the rest from reference TRBV7-7 and TRBJ2-1 gives the full variable domain: GAGVSQSPRYKVTKRGQDVTLRCDPISSHATLYWYQQALGQGPEFLTYFNYEAQPDKSGLPSDRFSAERPEGSISTLTIQRTEQRDSAMYRCASSLGALKRGDEQFFGPGTRLTVL.

The V call is TRBV3-1 (or the pseudogene TRBV3-2), the J call TRBJ2-5; TRBD1 might be the D (5 bases). The germline V gene encodes CDR1 LGHDT and CDR2 YNNKEL (reference sequence). This CDR3 has 16 residues. Trimming took off 0 bases at V and 2 bases at J, with 13 bases between the two ends. The CDR3, as DNA: TGTGCCAGCAGCCAAGATCTCGGGCAGGGACAAGAGACCCAGTACTTC. It yields the protein CASSQDLGQGQETQYF.

The chain couples TRBV7-9 to TRBJ2-2, with D possibly called TRBD1 or TRBD2 (6 bases each). CDR3 length: 15 amino acids. Germline CDR1 reads SEHNR; CDR2 reads FQNEAQ (reference sequence). V dropped 3 bases and J dropped 5 bases, with 13 bases sitting between them. The CDR3 bases are TGTGCCAGCAGCTTTACCGGGGGCATAACCGGGGAGCTGTTTTTT. It translates to CASSFTGGITGELFF.

The chain employs TRBV7-2 and TRBJ2-1, with D unclear. V was pared by 3 bases and J by 4 bases, with 1 base between. The germline V gene encodes CDR1 SGHTA and CDR2 FQGNSA. The CDR3 spans 11 residues. CDR3 DNA: TGTGCCAGCAGCTTTTACAATGAGCAGTTCTTC. It translates to CASSFYNEQFF.

This clone was seen more than once but under ten times. The rearrangement uses TRBV6-5 and TRBJ1-1, with D hard to call. V was pared by 6 bases and J by 4 bases, with 15 bases between. Germline assignment: CDR1 MNHEY and CDR2 SVGAGI. This CDR3 comprises 14 residues. CDR3 bases: TGTGCCAGCAGGAGCAGACATCAGACCACTGAAGCTTTCTTT. Amino acids: CASRSRHQTTEAFF.

The V call is TRBV3-1 (or the pseudogene TRBV3-2), the J call TRBJ2-5, with 11 nucleotides matching TRBD2. Germline trimming cut 7 bases from V and 0 bases from J; bases unmatched to any gene: 7. Germline CDR1 and CDR2: LGHDT and YNNKEL (reference sequence). This CDR3 contains 16 residues. CDR3 sequence: CASTPVLAGDQETQYF. The CDR3, as DNA: TGTGCCAGCACCCCTGTACTAGCGGGGGACCAAGAGACCCAGTACTTC.

This chain links TRBV11-2 with TRBJ1-2, with D perhaps matching TRBD1 (5 bases). The CDR3 sequence is 14 residues long. The V gene lost 4 bases and the J gene lost 0 bases, with 9 bases spanning the gap. Germline-derived CDR1 and CDR2 are SGHAT and FQNNGV. CDR3: CASSSPGPNYGYTF. The DNA of the CDR3 is TGTGCCAGCAGCTCCCCGGGGCCTAACTATGGCTACACCTTC.

This chain uses TRBV5-5 with TRBJ1-3; D not resolved. The CDR3 extends over 14 amino acids. Germline CDR1 SGHKS, CDR2 YYEKEE (reference sequence). Trimming removed 2 bases from V and 5 bases from J, with 11 bases in between. The DNA for the CDR3 is TGTGCCAGCAGCTTTATGACGGCCCGAAACACCATATATTTT. It codes for CASSFMTARNTIYF.

The V gene is TRBV4-2, the J gene TRBJ1-1; weak D call: TRBD1 (5 bases). V was cut by 0 bases and J by 5 bases, with 16 bases left in between. CDR1 and CDR2 (germline): LGHNA, YNFKEQ. CDR3 length: 16 amino acids. CDR3 region: CASSQDSGGVFTEAFF. In DNA form, the CDR3 reads TGTGCCAGCAGCCAAGATAGTGGGGGGGTTTTTACTGAAGCTTTCTTT.

V usage is TRBV10-1 and J usage is TRBJ1-1; D unclear. The CDR3 totals 13 residues. V was pared by 3 bases and J by 1 base, with 6 bases between. Germline V gene sequence: CDR1 WNHNN, CDR2 SYGVQD (reference sequence). CDR3 bases: TGCGCCAGCAGTGAACAGCCGAACACTGAAGCTTTCTTT. Its protein is CASSEQPNTEAFF.

The rearrangement uses TRBV19 and TRBJ2-5; D possibly matches TRBD1 or TRBD2 (6 bases each). CDR1 and CDR2 (germline): LNHDA, SQIVND (reference sequence). CDR3 size: 15 residues. V was shortened by 1 base and J by 5 bases, with 14 bases between the two germline ends. The CDR3 region has the DNA TGTGCCAGTAGTATAGGAGGGCAGGGGAGGGAGACCCAGTACTTC. It encodes CASSIGGQGRETQYF.

This chain connects TRBV11-2 to TRBJ2-7; possibly TRBD1 or TRBD2 for D (6 bases each). The CDR3 loop spans 18 amino acids. V lost 3 bases, J lost 0 bases, and 21 bases lay in between. Germline V CDR1 and CDR2: SGHAT, FQNNGV. CDR3 DNA sequence: TGTGCCAGCAGCTTGAGGGGGGTAACAGCCTTAACCTCCTACGAGCAGTACTTC. It codes for CASSLRGVTALTSYEQYF.

V and J are TRBV20-1 and TRBJ2-4; unclear D gene. The germline CDR1 and CDR2 sequences are DFQATT and SNEGSKA (reference sequence). The CDR3 consists of 14 residues. Trimming left V 3 bases short and J 0 bases short, with 9 bases between. In nucleotides, the CDR3 is TGCAGTGCTAGTAACTTCCTAGCCAAAAACATTCAGTACTTC. Its protein product is CSASNFLAKNIQYF.

The V and J genes are TRBV5-4 and TRBJ1-3; the D is unclear. Trimming removed 1 base from V and 9 bases from J, with 17 bases in between. The V gene's germline CDR1 is SGHNT and CDR2 YYREEE (reference sequence). The CDR3 runs to 15 residues. The CDR3 sequence is CASSLNGQAAGTIYF. CDR3 DNA: TGTGCCAGCAGCTTGAATGGTCAGGCGGCCGGCACCATATATTTT.

The chain carries TRBV19 and TRBJ2-4; 8 bases line up with TRBD2. The CDR3 extends over 16 amino acids. V was pared by 0 bases and J by 7 bases, with 8 bases of the junction left unmatched. Germline CDR1 reads LNHDA; CDR2 reads SQIVND (reference sequence). This CDR3 is CASSIDTGGPLNIQYF. The CDR3 DNA sequence: TGTGCCAGTAGTATAGATACGGGGGGGCCTTTGAACATTCAGTACTTC.

This chain joins TRBV3-1 (or the pseudogene TRBV3-2) and TRBJ2-5; D could derive from TRBD1 or TRBD2 (5 bases each). CDR1 is LGHDT, CDR2 YNNKEL, per germline (reference sequence). Deletions cut 4 bases from V and 5 bases from J, with 14 bases between. This CDR3 has 14 residues. The DNA for the CDR3 is TGTGCCAGCAGCCGGTCGGTTGAGGGGGAGACCCAGTACTTC. Translation: CASSRSVEGETQYF.